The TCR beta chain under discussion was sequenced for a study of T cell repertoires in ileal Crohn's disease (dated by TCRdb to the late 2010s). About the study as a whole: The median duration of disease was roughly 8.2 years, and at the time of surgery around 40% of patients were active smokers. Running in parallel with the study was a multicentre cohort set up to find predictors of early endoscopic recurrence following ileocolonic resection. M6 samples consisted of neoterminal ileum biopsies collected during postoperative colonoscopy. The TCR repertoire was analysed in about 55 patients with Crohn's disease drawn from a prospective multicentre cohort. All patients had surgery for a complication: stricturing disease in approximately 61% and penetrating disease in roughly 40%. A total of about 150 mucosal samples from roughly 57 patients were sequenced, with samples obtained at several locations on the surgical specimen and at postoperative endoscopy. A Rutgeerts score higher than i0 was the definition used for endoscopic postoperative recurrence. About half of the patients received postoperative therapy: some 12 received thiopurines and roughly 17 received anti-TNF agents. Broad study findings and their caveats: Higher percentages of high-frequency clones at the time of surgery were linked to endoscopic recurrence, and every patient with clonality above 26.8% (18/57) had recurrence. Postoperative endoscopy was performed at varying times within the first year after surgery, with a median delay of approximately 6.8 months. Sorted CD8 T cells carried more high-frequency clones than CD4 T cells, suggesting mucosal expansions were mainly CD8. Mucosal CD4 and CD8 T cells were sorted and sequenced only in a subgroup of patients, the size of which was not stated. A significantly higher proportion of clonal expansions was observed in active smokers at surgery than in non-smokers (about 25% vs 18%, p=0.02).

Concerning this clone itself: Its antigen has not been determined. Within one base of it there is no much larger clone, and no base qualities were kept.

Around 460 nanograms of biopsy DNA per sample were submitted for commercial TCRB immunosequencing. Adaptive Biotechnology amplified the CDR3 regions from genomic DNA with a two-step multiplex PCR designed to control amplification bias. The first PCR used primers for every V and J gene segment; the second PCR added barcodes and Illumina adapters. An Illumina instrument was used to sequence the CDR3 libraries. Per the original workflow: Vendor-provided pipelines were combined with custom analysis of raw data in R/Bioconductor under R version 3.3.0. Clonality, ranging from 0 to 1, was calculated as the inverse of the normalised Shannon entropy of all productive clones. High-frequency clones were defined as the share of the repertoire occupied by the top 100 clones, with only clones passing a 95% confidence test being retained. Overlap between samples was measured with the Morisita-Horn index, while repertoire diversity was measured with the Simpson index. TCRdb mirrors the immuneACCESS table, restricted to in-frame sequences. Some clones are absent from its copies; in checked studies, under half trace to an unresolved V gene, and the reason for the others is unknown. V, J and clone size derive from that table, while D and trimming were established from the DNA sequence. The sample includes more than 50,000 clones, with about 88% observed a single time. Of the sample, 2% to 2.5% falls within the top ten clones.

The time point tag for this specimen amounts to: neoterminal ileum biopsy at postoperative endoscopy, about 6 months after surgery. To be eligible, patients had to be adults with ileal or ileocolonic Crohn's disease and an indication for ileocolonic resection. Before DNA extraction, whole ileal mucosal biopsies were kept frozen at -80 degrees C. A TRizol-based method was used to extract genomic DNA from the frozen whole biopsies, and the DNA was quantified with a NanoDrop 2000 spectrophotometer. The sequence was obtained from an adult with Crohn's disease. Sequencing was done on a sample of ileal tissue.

The DNA sequence is TGCAGCGTTGAGAGGGACAGGGTGGCTGGTGGTGAGCAGTTCTTC. Its translation is CSVERDRVAGGEQFF. Recombination linked TRBV29-1 to TRBJ2-1; 9 central nucleotides agree with TRBD1. The CDR3 spans 15 residues, from the cysteine through the phenylalanine. The DNA shown is the 45-base CDR3, in frame from base 1. From a lookup of the germline V gene, CDR1 and CDR2 are SQVTM and ANQGSEA. The junction shows trimming of 3 bases on V and 9 bases on J, and the gene matches do not reach 12 bases of it.